These 21 T cell receptor beta chains were all obtained from the same sample, sequenced in a study of PD-L1 blockade in urothelial cancer. Assay: immunoSEQ multiplex PCR; the TCRdb copy retains only in-frame clones and omits some. The table lists roughly 60,000 clones, around 79% of them singletons. Sequenced material: PBMCs, taken around atezolizumab (anti-PD-L1) treatment. The receptors originated from a man between 65 and 85 years old with urothelial cancer.

The chain combines TRBV2 with TRBJ1-1, with 7 bases that match TRBD1. Germline CDR1 reads SNHLY; CDR2 reads FYNNEI. The CDR3 extends over 13 amino acids. J lost 3 bases, V lost 4 bases, and 2 bases had no gene match. In DNA, the CDR3 is TGTGCCAGCAGTGCTACAGGGGACACTGAAGCTTTCTTT. Translating gives CASSATGDTEAFF.

The rearrangement joins TRBV2 to TRBJ1-2; TRBD1 agrees at 11 bases. CDR3 size: 16 residues. Trimming cost V 9 bases and J 4 bases; bases outside gene matches: 13. The germline V gene has CDR1 SNHLY and CDR2 FYNNEI. CDR3 amino acids: CARWTGGAVRGYGYTF. The CDR3 DNA follows: TGTGCCAGATGGACAGGGGGCGCAGTGCGGGGCTATGGCTACACCTTC.

The chain links TRBV19 to TRBJ2-7, with 10 bases lining up with TRBD1. V lost 2 bases to trimming and J lost 3 bases; unmatched junction nucleotides: 4. This CDR3 has 15 amino acids. The germline gives CDR1 LNHDA, CDR2 SQIVND (reference sequence). The CDR3 DNA is TGTGCCAGTAGTATAAGGCGGGACAGGGGCTACGAGCAGTACTTC. Encoded protein: CASSIRRDRGYEQYF. Complete variable domain (other parts from reference TRBV19 and TRBJ2-7): DGGITQSPKYLFRKEGQNVTLSCEQNLNHDAMYWYRQDPGQGLRLIYYSQIVNDFQKGDIAEGYSVSREKKESFPLTVTSAQKNPTAFYLCASSIRRDRGYEQYFGPGTRLTVT.

The rearrangement joins TRBV5-5 to TRBJ2-7; 10 bases line up with TRBD1. V was clipped by 5 bases and J by 4 bases; unmatched bases: 9. The CDR3 totals 15 residues. Germline V gives CDR1 SGHKS, CDR2 YYEKEE (reference sequence). The CDR3 DNA is TGTGCCAGCAGGGGAGGACAGGGGGTACAATACGAGCAGTACTTC. Its translation: CASRGGQGVQYEQYF.

This clone has only one observation. The V and J genes are TRBV7-2 and TRBJ2-6; D possibly corresponds to TRBD2 (5 bases). The ends were cut back, 7 bases at V and 0 bases at J, with 13 bases in the middle. This CDR3 is built from 16 residues. Germline V lookup: CDR1 SGHTA, CDR2 FQGNSA. The CDR3 region is CASTRGAYSGANVLTF. The CDR3 DNA is TGTGCCAGCACCCGGGGAGCCTACTCTGGGGCCAACGTCCTGACTTTC.

This sequence joins TRBV19 and TRBJ1-1, with 7 bases matching TRBD1. Germline V gives CDR1 LNHDA, CDR2 SQIVND (reference sequence). The CDR3 consists of 13 residues. Trimming took 5 bases from V and 6 from J; bases not matched to a gene: 6. In nucleotides, the CDR3 is TGTGCCAGTAGTTCGCAGACAGGGTCTGAAGCTTTCTTT. Amino acid sequence: CASSSQTGSEAFF. The whole variable domain, filled in from reference TRBV19 and TRBJ1-1, reads DGGITQSPKYLFRKEGQNVTLSCEQNLNHDAMYWYRQDPGQGLRLIYYSQIVNDFQKGDIAEGYSVSREKKESFPLTVTSAQKNPTAFYLCASSSQTGSEAFFGQGTRLTVV.

The chain recombines TRBV7-9 with TRBJ2-3, with 8 bases that match TRBD2. The V and J ends lost 5 bases and 4 bases, in that order; junction bases with no gene match: 5. The CDR3 has 14 amino acids. Germline V gives CDR1 SEHNR, CDR2 FQNEAQ (reference sequence). For the CDR3, the DNA is TGTGCCAGCAGCCCGGGACTAGGTCCAGATACGCAGTATTTT. Its translation is CASSPGLGPDTQYF. Using reference TRBV7-9 and TRBJ2-3 for the parts outside the CDR3, the full variable domain is DTGVSQNPRHKITKRGQNVTFRCDPISEHNRLYWYRQTLGQGPEFLTYFQNEAQLEKSRLLSDRFSAERPKGSFSTLEIQRTEQGDSAMYLCASSPGLGPDTQYFGPGTRLTVL.

J is TRBJ2-1 and V is TRBV9; 9 positions agree with TRBD2. CDR1 and CDR2 from the germline V gene are SGDLS and YYNGEE. CDR3 size: 14 residues. After removal of 7 bases from V and 5 bases from J, the junction contained 7 bases not matched to a gene. DNA of the CDR3: TGTGCCAGCTGTCGAGTAGCGGGAGACAATGAGCAGTTCTTC. Protein product: CASCRVAGDNEQFF. Looking up the rest from reference TRBV9 and TRBJ2-1 gives the full variable domain: DSGVTQTPKHLITATGQRVTLRCSPRSGDLSVYWYQQSLDQGLQFLIQYYNGEERAKGNILERFSAQQFPDLHSELNLSSLELGDSALYFCASCRVAGDNEQFFGPGTRLTVL.

The V call is TRBV5-1, the J call TRBJ2-7, with D perhaps assigned TRBD1 or TRBD2 (6 bases each). Trimming stripped 4 bases from V and 1 base from J, with 12 bases between. The CDR3 totals 14 residues. Per germline, CDR1 SGHRS and CDR2 YFSETQ. Here the CDR3 reads CASSLEGHSYEQYF. In nucleotides, the CDR3 is TGCGCCAGCAGCCTGGAGGGACATTCCTACGAGCAGTACTTC.

The rearrangement joins TRBV28 to TRBJ2-3; 8 bases are shared with TRBD1. Germline lookup yields CDR1 MDHEN and CDR2 SYDVKM. This CDR3 is 16 amino acids long. With V trimmed by 6 bases and J by 0 bases, 8 bases remained unmatched. CDR3 coding DNA: TGTGCCAGCAGCCCTTGGACAGGGACTAGCACAGATACGCAGTATTTT. Translated, it gives CASSPWTGTSTDTQYF.

The chain recombines TRBV30 with TRBJ1-5; unclear D gene. The CDR3 runs 13 residues. CDR1 and CDR2 from the germline V gene are GTSNPN and SVGIG (reference sequence). The ends were cut back, 2 bases at V and 2 bases at J, with 7 bases in the middle. CDR3 DNA sequence: TGTGCCTGGAGTTCAGAGGGCAATCAGCCCCAGCATTTT. Its translation is CAWSSEGNQPQHF.

This clone occurred a few times. The V and J genes are TRBV5-1 and TRBJ2-5, with 12 bases that match TRBD1. Unmatched junction bases numbered 4, after V lost 3 bases and J lost 4 bases. The CDR3 runs to 15 residues. CDR1 and CDR2 from the germline V gene are SGHRS and YFSETQ. The CDR3, as DNA: TGCGCCAGCAGCTCCGGGACAGGGGGCTTAGAGACCCAGTACTTC. Its protein is CASSSGTGGLETQYF.

The chain couples TRBV28 to TRBJ1-2; 8 nucleotides align to TRBD1. Looked up from germline, CDR1 is MDHEN and CDR2 is SYDVKM. The CDR3 is 15 residues long. The V segment lost 4 bases and the J segment 7 bases; nucleotides outside the gene matches: 11. Here the CDR3 reads CASSSEYRGIGGYTF. CDR3 nucleotide sequence: TGTGCCAGCAGTTCAGAATACAGGGGGATAGGTGGCTACACCTTC.

The chain combines TRBV5-1 with TRBJ1-5, with 9 bases fitting TRBD1. V gave up 4 bases and J gave up 0 bases; unmatched junction bases: 8. This CDR3 spans 17 amino acids. CDR1 and CDR2 from the germline V gene are SGHRS and YFSETQ. CDR3 nucleotides: TGCGCCAGCAGCCCCGGGACAGGGAGTTTTAGCAATCAGCCCCAGCATTTT. Its translation: CASSPGTGSFSNQPQHF.

The chain recombines TRBV7-2 with TRBJ2-7, with D uncertain. Germline values: CDR1 SGHTA, CDR2 FQGNSA. With 5 bases removed from V and 5 bases from J, the gap between germline ends came to 16 bases. The CDR3 length is 14 residues. CDR3 residues: CASSMTPMGDEQYF. The CDR3 DNA reads TGTGCCAGCAGCATGACACCGATGGGCGACGAGCAGTACTTC. The full variable domain, its missing parts supplied by reference TRBV7-2 and TRBJ2-7, is GAGVSQSPSNKVTEKGKDVELRCDPISGHTALYWYRQSLGQGLEFLIYFQGNSAPDKSGLPSDRFSAERTGGSVSTLTIQRTQQEDSAVYLCASSMTPMGDEQYFGPGTRLTVT.

The J gene is TRBJ2-5, the V gene TRBV9, with 7 bases matching TRBD1. The CDR3 is 14 amino acids. The V gene's germline CDR1 is SGDLS and CDR2 YYNGEE. Trimming removed 2 bases from V and 5 bases from J; junction bases left unmatched: 6. The CDR3 here is CASSVTGWEETQYF. The CDR3 DNA reads as TGTGCCAGCAGCGTGACAGGGTGGGAGGAGACCCAGTACTTC.

This sequence joins TRBV6-1 and TRBJ1-3, with D unclear. V was pared by 6 bases and J by 0 bases, with 9 bases between. From germline, CDR1 is MNHNS and CDR2 SASEGT. CDR3 length: 14 amino acids. CDR3 DNA: TGTGCCAGCAGGCCAAGACTCTCTGGAAACACCATATATTTT. Translated: CASRPRLSGNTIYF.

The chain is built from TRBV6-6 and TRBJ1-5, with 8 bases lining up with TRBD1. The V segment lost 0 bases and the J segment 7 bases; nucleotides outside the gene matches: 5. CDR1 MNHNY and CDR2 SVGAGI come from the germline V gene (reference sequence). The CDR3 is 15 residues long. The CDR3 region is CASSYSGQGWQPQHF. The CDR3 coding sequence is TGTGCCAGCAGTTACTCAGGACAGGGTTGGCAGCCCCAGCATTTT.

V and J are TRBV12-5 and TRBJ2-7, with TRBD2 as a possible D gene (6 bases). In germline, CDR1 is LGHNT, CDR2 FRNRAP. The ends were cut back, 10 bases at V and 2 bases at J, with 15 bases in the middle. This CDR3 comprises 13 residues. The CDR3 here is CAIPLLAPYEQYF. In nucleotides, the CDR3 is TGTGCTATCCCGTTACTAGCCCCCTACGAGCAGTACTTC.

The chain uses TRBV29-1 and TRBJ1-1; 12 bases fit TRBD1. This CDR3 spans 15 amino acids. CDR1 is SQVTM and CDR2 is ANQGSEA in the germline V gene. Trimming took 7 bases from V and 6 from J; bases not matched to a gene: 12. The CDR3 DNA follows: TGCAGCGGGGGACAGGGGGCTCGGGGTTCCCCTGAAGCTTTCTTT. It yields the protein CSGGQGARGSPEAFF.

The CDR3 sequence is CAWSLIQGNTEAFF. CDR3 nucleotides: TGTGCCTGGAGTCTGATACAGGGGAACACTGAAGCTTTCTTT. The chain employs TRBV30 and TRBJ1-1; D perhaps matches TRBD1 (6 bases). Germline V gene sequence: CDR1 GTSNPN, CDR2 SVGIG (reference sequence). Trimming removed 2 bases from V and 1 base from J, with 11 bases in between. This CDR3 contains 14 residues.